This T cell receptor (beta chain) comes out of a study of CD8+ T cells in alopecia areata. Treatment of the sample: oral pan-JAK inhibitor, 5-10 mg twice daily. The CDR3 contains 10 residues. Trimming cost V 3 bases and J 7 bases, with 6 bases left between them. CDR1 is SQVTM and CDR2 is ANQGSEA in the germline V gene. About this clone itself: Other DNA sequences within the sample encode an identical CDR3.

Extraction of RNA preceded its reverse transcription into cDNA, which served as the sequencing template. Profiling relied on immunoSEQ multiplex PCR, and the TCRdb table lists in-frame clones only, not all of them. The table lists around 180,000 clones, 60% of them singletons, with around 0.92% in the top ten. Sequencing used CD4+ T cells sorted from blood, obtained at week 24, from a patient treated with tofacitinib. The TCR sequence derives from a human donor with alopecia areata. The chain carries TRBV29-1 and TRBJ1-2; no firm D call. The CDR3 DNA sequence: TGCAGCGTTGACCTGGGTGGCTACACCTTC. It specifies CSVDLGGYTF.